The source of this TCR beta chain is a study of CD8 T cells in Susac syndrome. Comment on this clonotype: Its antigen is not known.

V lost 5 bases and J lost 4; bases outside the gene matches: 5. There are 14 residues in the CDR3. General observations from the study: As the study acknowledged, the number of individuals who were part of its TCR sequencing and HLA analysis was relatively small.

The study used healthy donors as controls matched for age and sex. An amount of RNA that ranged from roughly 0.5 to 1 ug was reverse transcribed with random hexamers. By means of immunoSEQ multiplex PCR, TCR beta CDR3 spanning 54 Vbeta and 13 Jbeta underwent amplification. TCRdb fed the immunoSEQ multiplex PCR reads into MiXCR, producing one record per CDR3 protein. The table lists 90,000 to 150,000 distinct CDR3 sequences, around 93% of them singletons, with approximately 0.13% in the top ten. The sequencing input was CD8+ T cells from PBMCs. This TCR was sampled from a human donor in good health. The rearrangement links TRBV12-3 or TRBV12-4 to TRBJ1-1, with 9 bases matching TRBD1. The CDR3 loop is CASSPGQGSTEAFF. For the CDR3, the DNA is TGTGCCAGCAGTCCGGGACAGGGAAGCACTGAAGCTTTCTTT.